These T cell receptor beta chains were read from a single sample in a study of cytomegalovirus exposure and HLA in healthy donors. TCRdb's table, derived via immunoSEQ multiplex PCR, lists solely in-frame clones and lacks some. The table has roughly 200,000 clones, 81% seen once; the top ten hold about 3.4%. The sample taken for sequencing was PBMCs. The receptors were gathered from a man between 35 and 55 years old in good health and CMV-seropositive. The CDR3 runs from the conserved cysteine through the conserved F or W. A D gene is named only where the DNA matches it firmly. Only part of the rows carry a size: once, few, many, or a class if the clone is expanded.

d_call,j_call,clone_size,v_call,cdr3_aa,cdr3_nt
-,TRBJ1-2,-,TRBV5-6,CASSHELRGLVYGYTF,TGTGCCAGCAGCCACGAGCTGCGGGGGCTGGTCTATGGCTACACCTTC
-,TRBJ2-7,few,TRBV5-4,CASSSRESNEQYF,TGTGCCAGCAGCTCCAGGGAATCCAACGAGCAGTACTTC
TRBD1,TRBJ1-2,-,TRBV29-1,CSVYRDSNYGYTF,TGCAGCGTTTACCGGGACAGCAACTACGGCTACACCTTC
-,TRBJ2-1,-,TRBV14,CASRAGGEQFF,TGTGCCAGCAGGGCGGGCGGTGAGCAGTTCTTC
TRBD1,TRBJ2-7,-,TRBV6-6,CASSFDRGRGSYEQYF,TGTGCCAGCAGTTTCGACAGGGGAAGGGGCTCCTACGAGCAGTACTTC
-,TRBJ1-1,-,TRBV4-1,CASSQEEGFGAEAFF,TGCGCCAGCAGCCAAGAAGAGGGATTCGGCGCTGAAGCTTTCTTT
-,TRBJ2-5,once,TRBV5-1,CASSPRGGDRQETQYF,TGCGCCAGCAGCCCGAGGGGAGGGGACAGGCAAGAGACCCAGTACTTC
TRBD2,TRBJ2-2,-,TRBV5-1,CASSLVSGNTGELFF,TGCGCCAGCAGCCTCGTCAGCGGGAACACCGGGGAGCTATTTTTT
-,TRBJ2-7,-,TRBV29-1,CSVAQGRHEQYF,TGCAGCGTTGCTCAGGGCAGGCACGAGCAGTACTTC
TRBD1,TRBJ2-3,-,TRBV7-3,CASSFGSGGTTDTQYF,TGTGCCAGCAGCTTTGGATCAGGGGGAACCACAGATACGCAGTATTTT
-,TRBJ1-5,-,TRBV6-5,CASSYSHRAGQPQHF,TGTGCCAGCAGTTACTCCCACAGGGCGGGTCAGCCCCAGCATTTT